The 21 T cell receptor beta chains below were found in one sample sequenced in a study of read filtering for tumor transcriptome and immune sequencing. This library used approximately 370 ng RNA and molecular barcoded adaptors spanning alpha/delta and beta/gamma chains. TCRdb ran MiXCR on the reads and lists one entry per CDR3 protein. Here the sample spans over 25,000 distinct CDR3 sequences, 13% to 15% being singletons. The sequencing sample was made of a population of CD138-negative cells sorted from bone marrow. These receptors came from a donor aged 40 or over with multiple myeloma.

This clonotype was counted many times. The chain uses TRBV19 and TRBJ2-7; TRBD2 matches 7 bases. CDR1 and CDR2 (germline): LNHDA, SQIVND (reference sequence). V dropped 3 bases and J dropped 3; count of bases not matched to a gene: 8. The CDR3 spans 15 residues. The CDR3 reads CASSIRLAGLYEQYF. Here the CDR3 DNA reads TGTGCCAGTAGTATCCGACTAGCAGGACTCTACGAGCAGTACTTC.

The CDR3 coding sequence is TGTGCCAGCAGTTTAGCGACCGGGATCCACTACGAGCAGTACTTC. Translated, it gives CASSLATGIHYEQYF. The rearrangement uses TRBV12-3 or TRBV12-4 and TRBJ2-7; D may be TRBD2 (5 bases). Trimming removed 0 bases at V and 3 bases at J, with 12 bases between. The CDR3 is 15 amino acids.

This clonotype was picked up many times. The chain has TRBV7-9 and TRBJ2-7, with TRBD2 matching over 11 bases. Unmatched junction bases numbered 6, after V lost 5 bases and J lost 3 bases. The CDR3 runs to 15 residues. Germline CDR1 is SEHNR and CDR2 is FQNEAQ (reference sequence). CDR3 bases: TGTGCCAGCAGCCTCCTCGGGACTAGCGGCTACGAGCAGTACTTC. It yields the protein CASSLLGTSGYEQYF.

This clonotype is medium-sized (0.01 to 0.1%) within its sample. Its ends do not fully match the called genes, so a read error is possible. The rearrangement uses TRBV5-1 and TRBJ1-1, with D unclear. Germline CDR1 SGHRS, CDR2 YFSETQ. This CDR3 has 15 residues. The CDR3 DNA reads TGTGCCAGCAGCTTGATAGACGTGGGCGACACTGAAGCTTTCTTT. Protein sequence: CASSLIDVGDTEAFF. Full variable domain (remainder filled in from reference TRBV5-1 and TRBJ1-1): KAGVTQTPRYLIKTRGQQVTLSCSPISGHRSVSWYQQTPGQGLQFLFEYFSETQRNKGNFPGRFSGRQFSNSRSEMNVSTLELGDSALYLCASSLIDVGDTEAFFGQGTRLTVV.

The V call is TRBV30, the J call TRBJ1-1; D is possibly TRBD1 (5 bases). Trimming took 3 bases from V and 1 from J, leaving 9 bases between them. The germline V gene encodes CDR1 GTSNPN and CDR2 SVGIG (reference sequence). The CDR3 is 13 amino acids. Here the CDR3 reads CAWRRGGNTEAFF. In DNA form, the CDR3 reads TGTGCCTGGAGAAGGGGAGGGAACACTGAAGCTTTCTTT.

Ten or more counts support this clonotype. This chain joins TRBV20-1 and TRBJ1-1, with D maybe TRBD1 (5 bases). Trimming stripped 4 bases from V and 1 base from J, with 10 bases between. CDR3 length: 13 amino acids. Germline CDR1 DFQATT, CDR2 SNEGSKA (reference sequence). CDR3 bases: TGCAGTGCTACGGGACTAAGGAACACTGAAGCTTTCTTT. Encoded protein: CSATGLRNTEAFF.

As regards this clonotype: One base separates it from a far larger clone, so it is likely a read error. This chain uses TRBV11-3 with TRBJ2-7, with unresolved D. This CDR3 is built from 13 residues. V was pared by 1 base and J by 7 bases, with 11 bases between. Germline loops: CDR1 SGHNT, CDR2 YENEEA. The CDR3 DNA reads TGTGCCAGCAGCTTAGCAAACCTGTGGGAGCAGTACTTC. Translation: CASSLANLWEQYF.

There are a few counts of this clonotype. A much larger clonotype is one base distant, so this may be a read error. The J gene is TRBJ1-5, the V gene TRBV7-9; D uncertain. V lost 1 base and J lost 7, with 11 bases in between. CDR3 length: 14 amino acids. Germline V gives CDR1 SEHNR, CDR2 FQNEAQ (reference sequence). CDR3 residues: CASSLGSGLQPQHF. The CDR3 bases are TGTGCCAGCAGCTTAGGTTCGGGGTTGCAGCCCCAGCATTTT.

The sample holds many counts of this clonotype. V and J are TRBV21-1 and TRBJ1-3. TRBV21-1 is annotated as a pseudogene. The CDR3 runs to 15 residues. This CDR3 reads CASSKATGSGNTIYF. Here the CDR3 DNA reads TGTGCCAGCAGCAAAGCGACGGGGTCTGGAAACACCATATATTTT.

The chain recombines TRBV5-6 with TRBJ2-1; the D gene is possibly TRBD1 (7 bases). CDR3 length: 15 amino acids. Germline assignment: CDR1 SGHDT and CDR2 YYEEEE. V was clipped by 0 bases and J by 6 bases, with 13 bases between them. CDR3 region: CASSLAGRGANEQFF. In nucleotides, the CDR3 is TGTGCCAGCAGCTTGGCAGGCAGGGGGGCCAATGAGCAGTTCTTC.

This clonotype has at least ten counts. The DNA of the CDR3 is TGCGCCAGCAGCTTGGAACAGGTCGTAAGAGCAGATACGCAGTATTTT. Amino acid sequence: CASSLEQVVRADTQYF. The chain combines TRBV5-1 with TRBJ2-3; the D gene is possibly TRBD1 (5 bases). CDR1 and CDR2 from the germline V gene are SGHRS and YFSETQ. The CDR3 sequence is 16 residues long. Trimming cost V 0 bases and J 4 bases, with 15 bases left between them. Combining the CDR3 with reference TRBV5-1 and TRBJ2-3 gives the whole variable domain KAGVTQTPRYLIKTRGQQVTLSCSPISGHRSVSWYQQTPGQGLQFLFEYFSETQRNKGNFPGRFSGRQFSNSRSEMNVSTLELGDSALYLCASSLEQVVRADTQYFGPGTRLTVL.

A note on this clonotype: This may be a read error, as it is one base from a much larger clone. CDR3 DNA sequence: TGCAGTGGTTTGGGGTGGAGCTCCTACAATGAGCAGTCCTTC. It codes for CSGLGWSSYNEQSF. The chain recombines TRBV20-1 with TRBJ2-1, with unresolved D. Germline V gene sequence: CDR1 DFQATT, CDR2 SNEGSKA (reference sequence). This CDR3 has 14 residues.

There are a few counts of this clonotype. The rearrangement joins TRBV12-3 or TRBV12-4 to TRBJ2-3; possibly TRBD1 for D (6 bases). This CDR3 spans 15 amino acids. V dropped 6 bases and J dropped 0 bases, with 13 bases sitting between them. The CDR3 spells CASRSDRQSTDTQYF. CDR3 DNA sequence: TGTGCCAGCAGATCGGACAGACAGAGCACAGATACGCAGTATTTT.

On this clonotype: At one boundary the junction diverges from the germline segment, which might be a read error. The chain links TRBV28 to TRBJ2-3; 8 bases match TRBD2. The CDR3 covers 14 residues. Germline CDR1 and CDR2: MDHEN and SYDVKM. The CDR3 sequence: CASSLRGGRNTQYF. Here the CDR3 DNA reads TGTGCCAGCAGTTTACGGGGGGGCCGGAATACACAGTATTTT.

This clonotype was seen at least ten times. The rearrangement joins TRBV12-3 or TRBV12-4 to TRBJ1-6; D unresolved. The CDR3 loop spans 15 amino acids. The V and J ends lost 3 bases and 6 bases respectively, with 12 bases between them. Here the CDR3 DNA reads TGTGCCAGCAGTTTGGGCGAACTGGTTAATTCACCCCTCCACTTT. This sequence encodes CASSLGELVNSPLHF.

Many counts were recorded for this clonotype. The J gene is TRBJ2-1, the V gene TRBV5-5; a possible D gene is TRBD1 (6 bases). CDR3 length equals 14 residues. V lost 0 bases and J 4 bases, leaving 8 bases between the germline ends. From germline, CDR1 is SGHKS and CDR2 YYEKEE (reference sequence). CDR3 in amino acids: CASSLEGEYNEQFF. The DNA for the CDR3 is TGTGCCAGCAGCTTGGAGGGGGAATACAATGAGCAGTTCTTC. Complete variable domain (other parts from reference TRBV5-5 and TRBJ2-1): DAGVTQSPTHLIKTRGQQVTLRCSPISGHKSVSWYQQVLGQGPQFIFQYYEKEERGRGNFPDRFSARQFPNYSSELNVNALLLGDSALYLCASSLEGEYNEQFFGPGTRLTVL.

This clonotype came up many times. This sequence joins TRBV29-1 and TRBJ2-7, with 7 bases aligning to TRBD2. With 6 bases clipped from V and 0 bases from J, the junction kept 17 bases outside the gene matches. This CDR3 spans 17 amino acids. CDR1 SQVTM and CDR2 ANQGSEA come from the germline V gene. As DNA, the CDR3 is TGCAGCGTGCCCACGCCAAGACTAGCCCCCTTCTCCTACGAGCAGTACTTC. Its protein product is CSVPTPRLAPFSYEQYF.

This clonotype showed up many times. The V gene is TRBV20-1, the J gene TRBJ1-1; D call uncertain. V was shortened by 0 bases and J by 7 bases, with 12 bases between the two germline ends. Germline V gives CDR1 DFQATT, CDR2 SNEGSKA (reference sequence). This CDR3 contains 13 residues. The chain's CDR3 is CSARDGGLIEAFF. CDR3 coding DNA: TGCAGTGCTAGAGATGGCGGCTTGATTGAAGCTTTCTTT.

This clonotype has just a few counts. This could be a read error, since a much larger clone is one nucleotide away. The V call is TRBV2, the J call TRBJ2-3; possibly TRBD2 for D (5 bases). This CDR3 region has 14 residues. Germline V CDR1 and CDR2: SNHLY, FYNNEI. In nucleotides, the CDR3 is TGTGCCAGCTTTGAGGGAATGAGCACAGATACGCGGTATTTT. Translating gives CASFEGMSTDTRYF.

This clonotype appeared a few times. This may be a read error, as it is one base from a much larger clone. The gene calls are TRBV20-1 and TRBJ1-4; the D is unclear. This CDR3 contains 13 residues. The germline V gene encodes CDR1 DFQATT and CDR2 SNEGSKA (reference sequence). CDR3 protein: CSARTAAGEELFF. DNA for the CDR3: TGCAGTGCTAGGACGGCGGCGGGTGAAGAACTGTTTTTT.

Worth noting for this clonotype: A much larger clone is a single base away; this may be a read error. The conserved phenylalanine or tryptophan is not found at the CDR3 terminus, so this likely reflects a read error. The V and J genes are TRBV3-1 and TRBJ2-4; D not resolved. The V gene lost 4 bases and the J gene lost 0 bases, with 7 bases spanning the gap. The germline V gene has CDR1 LGHDT and CDR2 YNNKEL (reference sequence). This CDR3 region has 14 residues. The CDR3 protein is CASSPSLAKNIQYL. The DNA for the CDR3 is TGTGCCAGCAGCCCGAGCTTAGCCAAAAACATTCAGTACCTC.